These T cell receptor beta chains were read from a single sample in a study of identical twins. TCRdb redid the calling of the 5' RACE reads with MiXCR, one entry per CDR3 protein. The sample contains hundreds of thousands of distinct CDR3 sequences, about 7.5% of which appear only once. The data were also submitted as part of a second study, on yellow fever vaccine responses in identical twins.

The sequencing sample was made of memory (CD45RO+) T cells sorted from blood. These receptors came from a woman between 18 and 29 years old in good health. The CDR3 runs from the conserved cysteine through the conserved F or W. Where a row states a size, it is once, few, many or the class of an expanded clone; other rows omit it.

clone size: few; V gene: TRBV9; J gene: TRBJ2-1; CDR3 protein: CASSVDPGGPVDEQFF
clone size: .; V gene: TRBV24-1; J gene: TRBJ2-1; CDR3 protein: CATSVRQGANEQFF
clone size: few; V gene: TRBV29-1; J gene: TRBJ2-7; CDR3 protein: CSVANMYEQYF
clone size: few; V gene: TRBV6-2/TRBV6-3; J gene: TRBJ2-7; CDR3 protein: CASSSAGDYEQYF
clone size: many; V gene: TRBV5-1; J gene: TRBJ2-1; CDR3 protein: CASSLFSGSTYNEQFF
clone size: few; V gene: TRBV28; J gene: TRBJ2-4; CDR3 protein: CASSLGTGVAKNIQYF
clone size: .; V gene: TRBV25-1; J gene: TRBJ2-5; CDR3 protein: CASSEETVNQETQYF
clone size: few; V gene: TRBV5-1; J gene: TRBJ2-3; CDR3 protein: CASSFRTSGVTDTQYF
clone size: few; V gene: TRBV20-1; J gene: TRBJ2-3; CDR3 protein: CSARVEPRTDTQYF
clone size: .; V gene: TRBV14; J gene: TRBJ2-3; CDR3 protein: CASSQGRQVFTGRDYTDTQYF
clone size: .; V gene: TRBV6-1; J gene: TRBJ1-4; CDR3 protein: CASRMDLTNEKLFF
clone size: .; V gene: TRBV7-8; J gene: TRBJ2-1; CDR3 protein: CASSLDRAGVYEQFF
clone size: .; V gene: TRBV20-1; J gene: TRBJ1-1; CDR3 protein: CSPRDSMNTEAFF
clone size: .; V gene: TRBV12-3/TRBV12-4; J gene: TRBJ2-2; CDR3 protein: CACSLKATSGSTIAGELFF
clone size: many; V gene: TRBV6-5; J gene: TRBJ2-3; CDR3 protein: CASSYSGGRTDTQYF
clone size: few; V gene: TRBV7-2; J gene: TRBJ2-1; CDR3 protein: CASSPRSGGYNEQFF
clone size: few; V gene: TRBV18; J gene: TRBJ2-6; CDR3 protein: CASSLRDAGSGANVLTF
clone size: many; V gene: TRBV12-3/TRBV12-4; J gene: TRBJ2-4; CDR3 protein: CASSLRQGADIQYF
clone size: .; V gene: TRBV2; J gene: TRBJ1-4; CDR3 protein: CASSRRINEKLFF
clone size: few; V gene: TRBV6-2/TRBV6-3; J gene: TRBJ2-7; CDR3 protein: CAIRGTLNEQYF
clone size: many; V gene: TRBV2; J gene: TRBJ2-2; CDR3 protein: CASSARTTNTGELFF
clone size: few; V gene: TRBV2; J gene: TRBJ1-6; CDR3 protein: CASIGGVNNSPLHF
clone size: few; V gene: TRBV20-1; J gene: TRBJ2-5; CDR3 protein: CSASIGVGRETQYF
clone size: few; V gene: TRBV7-2; J gene: TRBJ2-7; CDR3 protein: CASSLARGGQGEQYF
clone size: .; V gene: TRBV20-1; J gene: TRBJ1-4; CDR3 protein: CSARKSLELFF
clone size: many; V gene: TRBV5-1; J gene: TRBJ2-3; CDR3 protein: CASSLGNRVGRATDTQYF
clone size: many; V gene: TRBV29-1; J gene: TRBJ2-3; CDR3 protein: CSGTGTSISTDTQYF
clone size: few; V gene: TRBV2; J gene: TRBJ1-6; CDR3 protein: CASRTEGTDASPLHF
clone size: many; V gene: TRBV7-2; J gene: TRBJ2-3; CDR3 protein: CASSLAASTDTQYF
clone size: many; V gene: TRBV15; J gene: TRBJ1-2; CDR3 protein: CATSRAKAAYGYTF
clone size: .; V gene: TRBV7-9; J gene: TRBJ2-2; CDR3 protein: CASSLGDTGELFF
clone size: few; V gene: TRBV15; J gene: TRBJ2-7; CDR3 protein: CATSSATTSGSYSYEQYF
clone size: .; V gene: TRBV20-1; J gene: TRBJ1-1; CDR3 protein: CSASGGSHTEAFF
clone size: many; V gene: TRBV7-8; J gene: TRBJ2-3; CDR3 protein: CASSLNLKSTDTQYF
clone size: few; V gene: TRBV20-1; J gene: TRBJ2-1; CDR3 protein: CSAPLTSGNHNEQFF
clone size: many; V gene: TRBV10-2; J gene: TRBJ2-1; CDR3 protein: CASSEYSGSSYNEQFF
clone size: .; V gene: TRBV6-1; J gene: TRBJ1-5; CDR3 protein: CASSAEIGSQPQHF
clone size: .; V gene: TRBV2; J gene: TRBJ2-1; CDR3 protein: CASSATGTSSNEQFF
clone size: many; V gene: TRBV29-1; J gene: TRBJ2-5; CDR3 protein: CSVGRGGETQYF
clone size: few; V gene: TRBV20-1; J gene: TRBJ1-2; CDR3 protein: CSAMGGAKGYTF
clone size: few; V gene: TRBV2; J gene: TRBJ2-5; CDR3 protein: CASSEASAALGGIQYF
clone size: many; V gene: TRBV7-9; J gene: TRBJ1-1; CDR3 protein: CASRYWDRENTEAFF
clone size: many; V gene: TRBV29-1; J gene: TRBJ2-7; CDR3 protein: CSVESGQGTYEQYF
clone size: .; V gene: TRBV27; J gene: TRBJ2-7; CDR3 protein: CASSVREGYEQYF
clone size: many; V gene: TRBV29-1; J gene: TRBJ2-2; CDR3 protein: CSVTGQSGELFF
clone size: many; V gene: TRBV29-1; J gene: TRBJ2-7; CDR3 protein: CSVEDPAQGGIHEQYF
clone size: few; V gene: TRBV7-8; J gene: TRBJ2-1; CDR3 protein: CASSLNPQAHEQFF
clone size: few; V gene: TRBV12-3/TRBV12-4; J gene: TRBJ2-5; CDR3 protein: CASSLSWETQYF
clone size: many; V gene: TRBV28; J gene: TRBJ2-5; CDR3 protein: CASSFLGSGTGYF
clone size: .; V gene: TRBV24-1; J gene: TRBJ2-7; CDR3 protein: CATSSPAGVGEQYF
clone size: many; V gene: TRBV7-2; J gene: TRBJ2-3; CDR3 protein: CASSLAASGGHTQYF
clone size: many; V gene: TRBV7-2; J gene: TRBJ1-6; CDR3 protein: CASSLDRGNSPLHF
clone size: many; V gene: TRBV5-1; J gene: TRBJ2-4; CDR3 protein: CASSLTQGRNIQYF
clone size: .; V gene: TRBV5-1; J gene: TRBJ2-7; CDR3 protein: CASSWTGGREQYF
clone size: many; V gene: TRBV20-1; J gene: TRBJ2-2; CDR3 protein: CSAREAGRDTGELFF
clone size: many; V gene: TRBV2; J gene: TRBJ2-2; CDR3 protein: CASRGSVNTGELFF
clone size: .; V gene: TRBV18; J gene: TRBJ2-5; CDR3 protein: CASSPAGAARAETQYF